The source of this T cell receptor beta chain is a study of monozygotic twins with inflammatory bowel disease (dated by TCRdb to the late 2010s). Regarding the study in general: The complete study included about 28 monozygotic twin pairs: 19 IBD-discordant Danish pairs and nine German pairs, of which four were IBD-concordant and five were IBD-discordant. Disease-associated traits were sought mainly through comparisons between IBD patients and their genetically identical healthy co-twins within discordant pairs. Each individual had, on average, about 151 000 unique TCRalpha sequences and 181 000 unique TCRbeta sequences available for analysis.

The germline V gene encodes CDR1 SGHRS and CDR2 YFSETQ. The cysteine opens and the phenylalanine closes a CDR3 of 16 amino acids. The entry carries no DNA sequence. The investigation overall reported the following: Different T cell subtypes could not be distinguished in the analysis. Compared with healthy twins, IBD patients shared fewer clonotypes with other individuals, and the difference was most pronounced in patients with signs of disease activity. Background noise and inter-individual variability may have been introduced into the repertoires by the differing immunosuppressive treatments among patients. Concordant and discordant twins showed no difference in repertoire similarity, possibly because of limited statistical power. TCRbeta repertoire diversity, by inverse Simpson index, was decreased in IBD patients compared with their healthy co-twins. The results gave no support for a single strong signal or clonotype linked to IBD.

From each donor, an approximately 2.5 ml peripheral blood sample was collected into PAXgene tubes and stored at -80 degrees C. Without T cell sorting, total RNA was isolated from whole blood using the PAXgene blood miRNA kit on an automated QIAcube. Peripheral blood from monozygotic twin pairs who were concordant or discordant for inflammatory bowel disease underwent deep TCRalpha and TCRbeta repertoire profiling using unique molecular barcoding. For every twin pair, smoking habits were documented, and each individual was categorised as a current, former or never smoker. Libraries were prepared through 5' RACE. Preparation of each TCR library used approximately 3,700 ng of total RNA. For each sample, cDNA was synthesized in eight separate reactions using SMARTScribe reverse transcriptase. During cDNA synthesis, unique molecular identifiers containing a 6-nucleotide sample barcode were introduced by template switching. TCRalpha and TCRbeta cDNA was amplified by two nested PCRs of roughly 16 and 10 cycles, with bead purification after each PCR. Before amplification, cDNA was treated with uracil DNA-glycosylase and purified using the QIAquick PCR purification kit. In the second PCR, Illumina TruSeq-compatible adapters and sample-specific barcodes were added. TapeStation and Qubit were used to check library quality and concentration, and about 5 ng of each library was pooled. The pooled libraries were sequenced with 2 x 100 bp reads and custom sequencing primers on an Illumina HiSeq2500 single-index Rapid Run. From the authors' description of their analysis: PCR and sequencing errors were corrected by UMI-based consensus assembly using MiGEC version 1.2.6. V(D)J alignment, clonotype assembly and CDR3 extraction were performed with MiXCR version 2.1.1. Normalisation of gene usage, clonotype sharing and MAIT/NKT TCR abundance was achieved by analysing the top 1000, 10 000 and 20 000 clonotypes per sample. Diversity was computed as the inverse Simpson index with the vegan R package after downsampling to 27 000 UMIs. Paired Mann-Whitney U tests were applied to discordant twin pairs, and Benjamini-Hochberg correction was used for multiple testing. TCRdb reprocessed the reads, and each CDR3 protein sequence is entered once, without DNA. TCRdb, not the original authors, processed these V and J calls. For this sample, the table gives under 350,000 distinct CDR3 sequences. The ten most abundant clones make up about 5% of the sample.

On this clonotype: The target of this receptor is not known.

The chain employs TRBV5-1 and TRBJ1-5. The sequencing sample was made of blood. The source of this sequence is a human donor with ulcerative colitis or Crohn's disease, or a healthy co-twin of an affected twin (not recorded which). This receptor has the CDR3 CASSPDGGGLSQPQHF.